Detailed here is one TCR beta chain. The data originate from a study of T cell responses to AZD1222 COVID-19 vaccine. Method: immunoSEQ multiplex PCR; TCRdb's copy keeps in-frame clones and lacks some. The repertoire holds some 84,000 clones, with approximately 88% as singletons. Germline trimming cut 3 bases from V and 5 bases from J; bases unmatched to any gene: 7. CDR3 size: 14 residues. Per the germline V gene, CDR1 is SGHTS and CDR2 is YDEGEE. The genes are TRBV5-8 and TRBJ1-1, with TRBD1 identical over 7 bases. The starting material was peripheral blood, obtained on day 0 of AZD1222 vaccination. This receptor was taken from an adult in good health. CDR3 sequence reads: CASSSQGGRTEAFF. The CDR3 DNA follows: TGTGCCAGCAGCTCGCAGGGGGGTCGGACTGAAGCTTTCTTT.